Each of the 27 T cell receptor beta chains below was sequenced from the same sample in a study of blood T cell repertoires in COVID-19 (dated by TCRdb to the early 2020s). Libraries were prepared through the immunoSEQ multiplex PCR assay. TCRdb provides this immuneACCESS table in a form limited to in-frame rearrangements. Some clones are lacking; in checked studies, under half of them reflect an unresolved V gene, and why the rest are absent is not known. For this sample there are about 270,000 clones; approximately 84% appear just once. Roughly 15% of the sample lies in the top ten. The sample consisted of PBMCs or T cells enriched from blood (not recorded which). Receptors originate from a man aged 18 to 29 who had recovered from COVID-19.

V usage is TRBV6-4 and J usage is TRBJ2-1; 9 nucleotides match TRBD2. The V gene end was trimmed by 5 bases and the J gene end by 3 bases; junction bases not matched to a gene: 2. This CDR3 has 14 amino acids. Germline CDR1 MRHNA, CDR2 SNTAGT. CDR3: CASSPTSGYNEQFF. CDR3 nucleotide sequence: TGTGCCAGCAGTCCGACTAGCGGCTACAATGAGCAGTTCTTC.

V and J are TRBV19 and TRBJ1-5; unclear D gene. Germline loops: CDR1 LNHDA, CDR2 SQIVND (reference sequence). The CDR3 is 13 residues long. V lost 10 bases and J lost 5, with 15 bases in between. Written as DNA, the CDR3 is TGTGCCACCCTCGTCGGACTCCATCAGCCCCAGCATTTT. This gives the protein CATLVGLHQPQHF.

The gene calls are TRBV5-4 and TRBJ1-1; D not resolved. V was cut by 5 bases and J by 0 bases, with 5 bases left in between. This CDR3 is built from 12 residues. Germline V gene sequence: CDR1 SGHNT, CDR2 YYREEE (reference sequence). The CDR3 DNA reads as TGTGCCAGCAGTGGAGTGAACACTGAAGCTTTCTTT. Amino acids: CASSGVNTEAFF.

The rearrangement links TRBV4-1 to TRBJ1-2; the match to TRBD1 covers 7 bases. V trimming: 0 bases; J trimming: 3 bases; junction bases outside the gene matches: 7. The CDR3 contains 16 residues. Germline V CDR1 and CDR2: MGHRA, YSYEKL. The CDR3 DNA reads TGCGCCAGCAGCCAAGACAGCCCAGGGGGAGACTATGGCTACACCTTC. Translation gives CASSQDSPGGDYGYTF.

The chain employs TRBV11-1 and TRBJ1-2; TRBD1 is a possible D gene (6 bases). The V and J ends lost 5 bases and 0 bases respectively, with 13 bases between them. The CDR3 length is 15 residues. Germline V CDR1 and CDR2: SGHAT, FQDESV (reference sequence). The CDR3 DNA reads TGTGCCAGCAGCCCCCGACAGGTAGCTAACTATGGCTACACCTTC. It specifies CASSPRQVANYGYTF.

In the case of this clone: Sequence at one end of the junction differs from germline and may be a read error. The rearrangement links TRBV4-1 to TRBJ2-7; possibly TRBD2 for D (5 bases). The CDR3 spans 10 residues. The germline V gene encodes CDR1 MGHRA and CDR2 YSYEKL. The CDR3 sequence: CASSQGKLGF. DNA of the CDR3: TGCGCCAGCAGCCAAGGTAAACTAGGCTTC.

CDR3 amino acids: CASSMALNEQFF. The DNA of the CDR3 is TGTGCCAGTAGTATGGCTCTCAATGAGCAGTTCTTC. J is TRBJ2-1 and V is TRBV19; D is ambiguous. Germline V gene lookup returns CDR1 LNHDA and CDR2 SQIVND (reference sequence). The V and J ends lost 3 bases and 6 bases respectively, with 6 bases between them. This CDR3 spans 12 amino acids.

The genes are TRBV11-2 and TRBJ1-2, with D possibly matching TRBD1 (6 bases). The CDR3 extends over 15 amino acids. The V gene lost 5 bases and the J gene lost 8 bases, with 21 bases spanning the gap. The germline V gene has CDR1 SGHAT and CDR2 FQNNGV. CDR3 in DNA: TGTGCCAGCAGCGAGGGGGGGTCTTCCGGGAAAGGCTACACCTTC. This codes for CASSEGGSSGKGYTF.

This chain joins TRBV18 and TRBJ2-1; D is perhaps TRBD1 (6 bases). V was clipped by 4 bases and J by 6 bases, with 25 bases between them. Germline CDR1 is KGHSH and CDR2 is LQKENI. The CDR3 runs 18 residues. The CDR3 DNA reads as TGTGCCAGCTCACTACCGATCCAGACAGGTGCTGGGGGCAATGAGCAGTTCTTC. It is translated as CASSLPIQTGAGGNEQFF. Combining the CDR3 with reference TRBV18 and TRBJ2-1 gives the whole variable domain NAGVMQNPRHLVRRRGQEARLRCSPMKGHSHVYWYRQLPEEGLKFMVYLQKENIIDESGMPKERFSAEFPKEGPSILRIQQVVRGDSAAYFCASSLPIQTGAGGNEQFFGPGTRLTVL.

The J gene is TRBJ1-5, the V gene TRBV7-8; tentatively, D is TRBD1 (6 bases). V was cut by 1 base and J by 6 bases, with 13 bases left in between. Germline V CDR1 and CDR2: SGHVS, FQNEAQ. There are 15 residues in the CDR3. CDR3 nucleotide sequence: TGTGCCAGCAGCTTAGAGCGGGGGGGCTTTCAGCCCCAGCATTTT. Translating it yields CASSLERGGFQPQHF.

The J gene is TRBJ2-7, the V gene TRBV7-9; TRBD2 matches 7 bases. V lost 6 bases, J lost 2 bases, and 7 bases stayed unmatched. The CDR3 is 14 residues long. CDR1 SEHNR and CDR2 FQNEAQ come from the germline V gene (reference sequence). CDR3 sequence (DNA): TGTGCCAGCAGTTCGGGGCTAGCGGCCTACGAGCAGTACTTC. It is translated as CASSSGLAAYEQYF.

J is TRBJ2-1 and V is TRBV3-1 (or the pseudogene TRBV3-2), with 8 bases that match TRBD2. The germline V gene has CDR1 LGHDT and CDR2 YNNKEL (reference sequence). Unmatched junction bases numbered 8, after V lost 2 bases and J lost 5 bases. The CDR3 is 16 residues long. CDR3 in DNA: TGTGCCAGCAGCCAACCGGGAGGGCCGAGAAACAATGAGCAGTTCTTC. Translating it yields CASSQPGGPRNNEQFF.

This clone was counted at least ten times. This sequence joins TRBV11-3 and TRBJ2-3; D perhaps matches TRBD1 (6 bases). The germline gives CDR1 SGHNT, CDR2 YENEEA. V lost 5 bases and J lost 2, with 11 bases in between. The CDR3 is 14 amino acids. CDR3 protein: CASSQGHFTDTQYF. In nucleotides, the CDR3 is TGTGCCAGCAGCCAGGGACACTTCACAGATACGCAGTATTTT.

CDR3 bases: TGCGCCAGCAGCTTGGGATCGAGCGGGACTATCGGAGATACGCAGTATTTT. Residues: CASSLGSSGTIGDTQYF. The chain recombines TRBV5-1 with TRBJ2-3; 7 nucleotides agree with TRBD2. V shed 0 bases and J 5 bases; nucleotides not matched to a gene: 12. The germline V gene has CDR1 SGHRS and CDR2 YFSETQ. The CDR3 runs 17 residues.

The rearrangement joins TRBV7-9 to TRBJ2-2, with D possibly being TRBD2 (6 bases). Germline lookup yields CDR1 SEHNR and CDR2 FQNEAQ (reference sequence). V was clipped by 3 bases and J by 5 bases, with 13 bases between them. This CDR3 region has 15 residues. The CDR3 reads CASSLFEEGTGELFF. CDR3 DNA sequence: TGTGCCAGCAGCTTGTTTGAGGAGGGAACCGGGGAGCTGTTTTTT.

As DNA, the CDR3 is TGTGCCAGCTCATCAGAGGACTATGGCTACACCTTC. The encoded protein is CASSSEDYGYTF. The chain is built from TRBV18 and TRBJ1-2, with unresolved D. Germline CDR1 reads KGHSH; CDR2 reads LQKENI. The CDR3 consists of 12 residues. V was clipped by 5 bases and J by 3 bases, with 7 bases between them.

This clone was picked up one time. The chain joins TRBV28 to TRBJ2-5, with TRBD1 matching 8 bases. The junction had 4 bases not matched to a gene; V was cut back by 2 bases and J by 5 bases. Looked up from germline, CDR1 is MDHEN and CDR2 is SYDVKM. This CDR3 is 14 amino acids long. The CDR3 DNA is TGTGCCAGCAGTTTACGGACAGGGATCGAGACCCAGTACTTC. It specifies CASSLRTGIETQYF.

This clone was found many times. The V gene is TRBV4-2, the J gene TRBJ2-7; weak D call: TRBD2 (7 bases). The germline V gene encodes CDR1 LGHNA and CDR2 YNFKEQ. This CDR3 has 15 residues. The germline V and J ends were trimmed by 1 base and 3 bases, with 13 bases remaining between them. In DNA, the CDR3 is TGTGCCAGCAGCCAAGCTGAGGGGGGGGACTACGAGCAGTACTTC. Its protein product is CASSQAEGGDYEQYF.

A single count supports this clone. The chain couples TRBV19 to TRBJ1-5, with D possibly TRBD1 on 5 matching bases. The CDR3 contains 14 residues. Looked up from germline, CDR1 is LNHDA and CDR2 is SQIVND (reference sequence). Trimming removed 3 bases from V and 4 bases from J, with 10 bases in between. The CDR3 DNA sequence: TGTGCCAGTAGTATCCCAGGGAAGAATCAGCCCCAGCATTTT. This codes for CASSIPGKNQPQHF. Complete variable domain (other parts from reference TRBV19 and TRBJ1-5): DGGITQSPKYLFRKEGQNVTLSCEQNLNHDAMYWYRQDPGQGLRLIYYSQIVNDFQKGDIAEGYSVSREKKESFPLTVTSAQKNPTAFYLCASSIPGKNQPQHFGDGTRLSIL.

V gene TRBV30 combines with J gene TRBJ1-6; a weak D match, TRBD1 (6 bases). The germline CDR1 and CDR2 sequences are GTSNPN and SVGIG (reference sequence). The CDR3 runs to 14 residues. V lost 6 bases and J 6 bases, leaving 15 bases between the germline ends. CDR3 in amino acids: CACQGLQGNSPLHF. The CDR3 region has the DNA TGTGCCTGCCAGGGGCTTCAGGGTAATTCACCCCTCCACTTT.

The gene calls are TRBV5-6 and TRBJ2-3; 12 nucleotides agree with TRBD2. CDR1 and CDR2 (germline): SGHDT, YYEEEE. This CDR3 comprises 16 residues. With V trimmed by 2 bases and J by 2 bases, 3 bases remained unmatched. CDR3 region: CASSFGTSGFTDTQYF. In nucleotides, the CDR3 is TGTGCCAGCAGCTTCGGGACTAGCGGGTTCACAGATACGCAGTATTTT.

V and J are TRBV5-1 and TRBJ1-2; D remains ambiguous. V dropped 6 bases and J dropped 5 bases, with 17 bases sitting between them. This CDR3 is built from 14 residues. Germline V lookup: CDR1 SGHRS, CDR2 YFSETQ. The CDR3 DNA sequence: TGCGCCAGCAACCTCTGGGGAGGAGATTATGGCTACACCTTC. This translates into CASNLWGGDYGYTF.

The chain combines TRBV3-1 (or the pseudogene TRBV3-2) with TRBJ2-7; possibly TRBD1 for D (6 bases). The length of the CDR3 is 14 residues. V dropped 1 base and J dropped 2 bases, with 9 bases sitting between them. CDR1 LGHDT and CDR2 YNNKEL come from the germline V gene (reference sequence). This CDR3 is CASSQGGQPYEQYF. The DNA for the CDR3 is TGTGCCAGCAGCCAAGGGGGACAACCCTACGAGCAGTACTTC.

CDR3 in DNA: TGTGCCAGCAGCTCCTCATTTTACAGGGGCGCTGAAGCTTTCTTT. This translates into CASSSSFYRGAEAFF. The chain links TRBV11-2 to TRBJ1-1; 7 bases map to TRBD1. The trim removed 4 bases at V and 6 bases at J, leaving 11 bases unmatched. This CDR3 is 15 amino acids long. Germline-derived CDR1 and CDR2 are SGHAT and FQNNGV. Variable domain in full (rest from reference TRBV11-2 and TRBJ1-1): EAGVAQSPRYKIIEKRQSVAFWCNPISGHATLYWYQQILGQGPKLLIQFQNNGVVDDSQLPKDRFSAERLKGVDSTLKIQPAKLEDSAVYLCASSSSFYRGAEAFFGQGTRLTVV.

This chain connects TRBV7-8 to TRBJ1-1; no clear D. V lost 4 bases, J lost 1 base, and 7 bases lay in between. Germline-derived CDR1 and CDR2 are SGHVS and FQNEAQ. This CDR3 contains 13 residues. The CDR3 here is CASSSQWNTEAFF. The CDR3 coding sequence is TGTGCCAGCAGCTCACAGTGGAACACTGAAGCTTTCTTT.

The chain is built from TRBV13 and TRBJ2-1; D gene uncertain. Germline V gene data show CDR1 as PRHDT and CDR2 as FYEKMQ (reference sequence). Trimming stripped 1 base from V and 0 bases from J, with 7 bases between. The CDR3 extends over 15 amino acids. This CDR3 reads CASSLAGSSYNEQFF. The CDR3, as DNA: TGTGCCAGCAGCTTAGCAGGTAGCTCCTACAATGAGCAGTTCTTC.

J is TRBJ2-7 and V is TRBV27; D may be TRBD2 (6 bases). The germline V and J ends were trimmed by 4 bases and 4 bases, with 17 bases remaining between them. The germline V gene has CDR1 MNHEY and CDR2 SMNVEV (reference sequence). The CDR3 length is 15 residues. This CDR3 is CASSSFAGLPYEQYF. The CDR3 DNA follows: TGTGCCAGCAGTTCCTTTGCGGGGTTACCTTACGAGCAGTACTTC.